The TCR beta chain under discussion was sequenced for a study of CD8 T cells in ankylosing spondylitis. At least ten counts were recorded for this clonotype. The antigen is undetermined. By quantitative 5'-RACE with molecular barcodes, the TCR beta libraries were made. TCRdb reprocessed the 5' RACE reads via MiXCR and lists one record per CDR3 protein. The data contain some 220,000 distinct CDR3 sequences, about 10% of them singletons. Study outcomes and limitations: Reactive arthritis synovial fluid and blood were previously reported to contain some motif variants.

Sequencing input: blood, either unsorted or a sorted T cell fraction (not recorded which). The TCR was taken from a male donor with ankylosing spondylitis or in good health (not recorded which).

The CDR3 sequence is CASSSLRTGGGNEQFF. The CDR3 DNA reads TGTGCCAGCAGTAGCCTCCGGACAGGGGGCGGGAATGAGCAGTTCTTC. V and J are TRBV12-3 or TRBV12-4 and TRBJ2-1; 11 nucleotides match TRBD1. The trim removed 5 bases at V and 7 bases at J, leaving 10 bases unmatched. CDR3 length: 16 residues.